Listed below are T cell receptor beta chains from one sample, sequenced in a study of regulatory T cells in long-lasting Graves disease. In TCRdb, the multiplex PCR reads were re-called with MiXCR into one record per CDR3 protein. Among fewer than 650,000 distinct CDR3 sequences listed, 15% to 20% were seen once. The data were also submitted as part of a second study, on T cells in Graves' hyperthyroidism and ophthalmopathy.

Sequenced here: peripheral blood mononuclear cells (PBMCs), sampled at new diagnosis, from a patient treated with antithyroid drugs. These receptors all come from a man aged 18-30 years with Graves disease. The CDR3 runs from the conserved cysteine through the conserved F or W. The D gene is left open where the match is weak. Rows may omit the clone size; those that give it use once, few, many or a size class.

.	many	TRBV12-3/TRBV12-4	TRBJ1-5	TGTGCCAGCACGCGAGGGGGGGTTTATAGCAATCAGCCCCAGCATTTT	CASTRGGVYSNQPQHF
TRBD2	many	TRBV28	TRBJ2-7	TGTGCCAGCTTGGGGCTAGCGGTCTACGAGCAGTACTTC	CASLGLAVYEQYF
TRBD1	many	TRBV7-2	TRBJ1-5	TGTGCCAGCAGCTTAGTGAGGACAGGGGGCAATCAGCCCCAGCATTTT	CASSLVRTGGNQPQHF
.	many	TRBV20-1	TRBJ2-5	TGCAGTGCTCAGGACTCACGAGGGCGAGAGACCCAGTACTTC	CSAQDSRGRETQYF
.	.	TRBV7-2	TRBJ2-3	TGTGCCAGCAGCTTTGGATATATTCAAGGAGATACGCAGTATTTT	CASSFGYIQGDTQYF
.	.	TRBV5-1	TRBJ1-1	TGCGCCAGCAGGCAGGGAGAAACTGAAGCTTTCTTT	CASRQGETEAFF
TRBD1	few	TRBV5-1	TRBJ2-1	TGCGCCAGCACCAAACAGGGGGGCTACAATGAGCAGTTCTTC	CASTKQGGYNEQFF
.	few	TRBV7-9	TRBJ2-7	TGTGCCAGCAATCGCGGGGAGGCCCCCTACGAGCAGTACTTC	CASNRGEAPYEQYF
.	many	TRBV7-3	TRBJ2-3	TGTGCCAGCAGCTTAGGGCAGAAGACAGATACGCAGTATTTT	CASSLGQKTDTQYF
.	few	TRBV29-1	TRBJ2-7	TGCAGCGTACAAGACAGGACCTACGAGCAGTACTTC	CSVQDRTYEQYF
.	many	TRBV6-5	TRBJ1-5	TGTGCCAGCAGTTACAAGTTAGGGCCAGGCGATCAGCCCCAGCATTTT	CASSYKLGPGDQPQHF
TRBD2	.	TRBV9	TRBJ2-7	TGTGCCAGCACGCGCGGGAGGGTCGGGGAGCAGTACTTC	CASTRGRVGEQYF
.	many	TRBV27	TRBJ1-1	TGTGCCAGCAGGGCGCCCCCCGCCGGCTCTGAAGCTTTCTTT	CASRAPPAGSEAFF
.	.	TRBV7-9	TRBJ1-3	TGTGCCAGCGGGGAGGGCACTGGAAACACCATATATTTT	CASGEGTGNTIYF
TRBD2	few	TRBV20-1	TRBJ2-7	TGCAGTGCTAGAGATTTTACTAGCGGAGGGAACGAGCAGTACTTC	CSARDFTSGGNEQYF
.	few	TRBV7-3	TRBJ2-7	TGTGCCAGCAGCTCTACCGGGACACCGATGGGGGGGAAGCAGTACTTC	CASSSTGTPMGGKQYF
.	.	TRBV15	TRBJ2-7	TGTGCCACCAGCAGCTGTACCATTCTGGAGCAGTACTTC	CATSSCTILEQYF
.	few	TRBV5-1	TRBJ2-5	TGCGCCAGCAGCTTGAGCGCGGTTCGGGACCAAGAGACCCAGTACTTC	CASSLSAVRDQETQYF
.	few	TRBV19	TRBJ1-6	TGTGCCAGTGCTCTACAGGGAATTAGCGGCGTAGAATCACCCCTCCACTTT	CASALQGISGVESPLHF
.	.	TRBV12-3/TRBV12-4	TRBJ2-1	TGTGCCAGCTGCCTGCCGGGGTACAATGAGCAGTTCTTC	CASCLPGYNEQFF
.	many	TRBV3-1	TRBJ1-1	TGTGCCAGCAGCCACAGCAGGGGACTTAACACTGAAGCTTTCTTT	CASSHSRGLNTEAFF
.	few	TRBV4-1	TRBJ1-4	TGCGCCAGCAGCCAAGATAAGGTTGCAACTAATGAAAAACTGTTTTTT	CASSQDKVATNEKLFF
TRBD2	.	TRBV7-3	TRBJ2-2	TGTGCTAGCAGCTTACTAGCGGGCAACGAGAACACCGGGGAGCTGTTTTTT	CASSLLAGNENTGELFF
.	.	TRBV20-1	TRBJ2-7	TGCAGTGCTAGCGATGCAGGGCCCACCATTGATGAGCAGTACTTC	CSASDAGPTIDEQYF
.	few	TRBV7-8	TRBJ1-3	TGTGCCAGCAGCTCAGGGGTCCCTGGAAACACCATATATTTT	CASSSGVPGNTIYF